These 15 T cell receptor beta chains came from one sample sequenced in a study of cytomegalovirus exposure and HLA in healthy donors. Primers included in the PCR were 60 Vbeta and 13 Jbeta primers. The repertoire was sequenced with immunoSEQ multiplex PCR; TCRdb's copy has only in-frame clones and lacks some. The repertoire includes approximately 110,000 clones, around three quarters of them detected once, and about 5.2% sits in the top ten. Sequenced input: PBMCs. These receptors originate from a female donor in good health and CMV-seropositive.

This sequence joins TRBV7-3 and TRBJ2-1; 14 bases fit TRBD2. This CDR3 is 16 amino acids long. Looked up from germline, CDR1 is SGHTA and CDR2 is FQGTGA. Trimming took 5 bases from V and 4 from J; bases not matched to a gene: 4. The CDR3 nucleotides are TGTGCCAGCAGCCCAAGGACTAGCGGGGGGTACAATGAGCAGTTCTTC. It is translated as CASSPRTSGGYNEQFF.

The chain couples TRBV15 to TRBJ2-7; D might be TRBD2 (5 bases). CDR3 length equals 15 residues. Trimming left V 3 bases short and J 2 bases short, with 14 bases between. Germline V gene lookup returns CDR1 LNHNV and CDR2 YYDKDF (reference sequence). The chain's CDR3 is CATSRTTGKPYEQYF. CDR3 nucleotides: TGTGCCACCAGCAGGACGACGGGAAAACCCTACGAGCAGTACTTC.

V usage is TRBV27 and J usage is TRBJ2-1; possibly TRBD2 for D (6 bases). Germline V lookup: CDR1 MNHEY, CDR2 SMNVEV (reference sequence). V dropped 2 bases and J dropped 4 bases, with 15 bases sitting between them. The CDR3 loop spans 16 amino acids. The CDR3 loop is CASSLIREIGYNEQFF. The DNA for the CDR3 is TGTGCCAGCAGTTTAATCCGGGAGATAGGGTACAATGAGCAGTTCTTC.

The table lists this clone with a few counts. V is TRBV4-2 and J is TRBJ1-5; D call uncertain. Germline values: CDR1 LGHNA, CDR2 YNFKEQ. The CDR3 spans 14 residues. Trimming cost V 0 bases and J 4 bases, with 7 bases left between them. CDR3 loop: CASSQEFGNQPQHF. The CDR3 DNA reads as TGTGCCAGCAGCCAAGAATTCGGGAATCAGCCCCAGCATTTT.

This clone was found a few times. The chain carries TRBV9 and TRBJ2-5; 8 bases are shared with TRBD2. This CDR3 contains 15 residues. Germline CDR1 and CDR2: SGDLS and YYNGEE. Trimming took 3 bases from V and 1 from J; bases not matched to a gene: 5. The CDR3 sequence: CASSAGGGAQETQYF. For the CDR3, the DNA is TGTGCCAGCAGCGCCGGGGGGGGAGCCCAAGAGACCCAGTACTTC.

The rearrangement joins TRBV19 to TRBJ1-2; a possible D gene is TRBD1 (5 bases). CDR1 is LNHDA, CDR2 SQIVND, per germline (reference sequence). The CDR3 loop spans 15 amino acids. V lost 0 bases and J lost 7, with 15 bases in between. The DNA for the CDR3 is TGTGCCAGTAGTATAGATGGAGGGACGACCCCTGGCTACACCTTC. This sequence encodes CASSIDGGTTPGYTF.

Only a few counts were recorded for this clone. The rearrangement links TRBV4-1 to TRBJ1-5; TRBD1 agrees at 9 bases. CDR3 size: 17 residues. CDR1 and CDR2 from the germline V gene are MGHRA and YSYEKL. The V segment lost 0 bases and the J segment 3 bases; nucleotides outside the gene matches: 6. The CDR3 coding sequence is TGCGCCAGCAGCCAAGATCGGTACAGGGGGCTCAATCAGCCCCAGCATTTT. It codes for CASSQDRYRGLNQPQHF.

This clone was seen only a few times. The chain combines TRBV7-8 with TRBJ1-2; 9 nucleotides line up with TRBD1. The junction had 5 bases not matched to a gene; V was cut back by 6 bases and J by 6 bases. Germline loops: CDR1 SGHVS, CDR2 FQNEAQ. The CDR3 totals 13 residues. CDR3 sequence (DNA): TGTGCCAGCAGGTCAACAGGGGGCAATGGCTACACCTTC. Protein sequence: CASRSTGGNGYTF.

The chain employs TRBV4-1 and TRBJ2-1; 15 positions match TRBD2. Germline V lookup: CDR1 MGHRA, CDR2 YSYEKL. Trimming took 0 bases from V and 0 from J; bases not matched to a gene: 6. The CDR3 spans 20 residues. The CDR3 protein is CASSQDSGLAGGSSYNEQFF. CDR3 nucleotide sequence: TGCGCCAGCAGCCAAGATTCGGGACTAGCGGGAGGTAGCTCCTACAATGAGCAGTTCTTC.

This clone was observed many times. The chain links TRBV4-2 to TRBJ2-3; D perhaps matches TRBD2 (6 bases). CDR3 size: 20 residues. The germline gives CDR1 LGHNA, CDR2 YNFKEQ. V gave up 4 bases and J gave up 0 bases, with 26 bases separating them. The CDR3 spells CASSLEFWTGGSPSTDTQYF. The CDR3 region has the DNA TGTGCCAGCAGCCTAGAATTTTGGACTGGGGGGAGCCCTAGCACAGATACGCAGTATTTT.

V is TRBV19 and J is TRBJ2-1, with D perhaps matching TRBD2 (6 bases). The CDR3 sequence is 16 residues long. Between the trimmed V and J ends, which lost 2 bases and 0 bases, there was a span of 11 bases. Germline CDR1 is LNHDA and CDR2 is SQIVND (reference sequence). This chain's CDR3 is CASSISEGSSYNEQFF. The DNA of the CDR3 is TGTGCCAGTAGTATATCGGAGGGTAGCTCCTACAATGAGCAGTTCTTC.

This clone was seen more than once but under ten times. V and J are TRBV19 and TRBJ2-4; 10 positions match TRBD1. Per the germline V gene, CDR1 is LNHDA and CDR2 is SQIVND (reference sequence). V lost 7 bases, J lost 1 base, and 13 bases stayed unmatched. The CDR3 is 18 amino acids. The CDR3 nucleotides read TGTGCCAGTACCCCAGGGGACAGGGGATTTTTGGCCAAAAACATTCAGTACTTC. Translation: CASTPGDRGFLAKNIQYF.

V usage is TRBV11-1 and J usage is TRBJ2-1; 11 bases are a match to TRBD1. The length of the CDR3 is 14 residues. Per the germline V gene, CDR1 is SGHAT and CDR2 is FQDESV (reference sequence). V was pared by 5 bases and J by 6 bases, with 3 bases of the junction left unmatched. As DNA, the CDR3 is TGTGCCAGCAGCGGACAGGGGGCTGTCAATGAGCAGTTCTTC. This codes for CASSGQGAVNEQFF.

The chain combines TRBV7-2 with TRBJ2-7; 8 bases line up with TRBD2. Germline trimming cut 1 base from V and 6 bases from J; bases unmatched to any gene: 8. The CDR3 covers 15 residues. Germline V gene lookup returns CDR1 SGHTA and CDR2 FQGNSA. The CDR3 bases are TGTGCCAGCAGCTTAGGAGCGGGGGACCACCTCGAGCAGTACTTC. This translates into CASSLGAGDHLEQYF.

The rearrangement uses TRBV7-9 and TRBJ2-1; 9 nucleotides agree with TRBD2. Germline assignment: CDR1 SEHNR and CDR2 FQNEAQ (reference sequence). After removal of 4 bases from V and 0 bases from J, the junction contained 13 bases not matched to a gene. The CDR3 is made up of 19 amino acids. For the CDR3, the DNA is TGTGCCAGCAGCTACCGGAAAACTAGCGGGCGTAGCTCCTACAATGAGCAGTTCTTC. Residues: CASSYRKTSGRSSYNEQFF.